A single sample gave rise to the 14 T cell receptor beta chains below, sequenced in a study of vaccination and CD4 T cells after COVID-19. Treatment: approximately 9-day PBMC culture with coronavirus spike peptide pools or control peptides (ViraFEST assay). No antigen has been identified for these receptors. The Oncomine TCR Beta short-read assay was applied to DNA of cultured CD4+ T cells. TCRdb redid the calling of the PCR reads with MiXCR, one entry per CDR3 protein. The sample comprises roughly 12,000 distinct CDR3 sequences, around three fifths of which are singletons, and about 13% rests with the top ten. The sequenced sample was CD4+ T cells from blood, cultured in vitro. Receptors were obtained from a human donor who had recovered from COVID-19.

This clonotype is judged medium-sized. This chain uses TRBV18 with TRBJ2-5, with D hard to call. Between the trimmed V and J ends, which lost 2 bases and 4 bases, there was a span of 8 bases. CDR3 length: 13 residues. In germline, CDR1 is KGHSH, CDR2 LQKENI. CDR3 sequence: CASSPNPGETQYF. CDR3 nucleotides: TGTGCCAGCTCACCAAATCCCGGAGAGACCCAGTACTTC. The full variable domain, its missing parts supplied by reference TRBV18 and TRBJ2-5, is NAGVMQNPRHLVRRRGQEARLRCSPMKGHSHVYWYRQLPEEGLKFMVYLQKENIIDESGMPKERFSAEFPKEGPSILRIQQVVRGDSAAYFCASSPNPGETQYFGPGTRLLVL.

This clonotype was counted only a few times. The rearrangement links TRBV7-9 to TRBJ1-1; TRBD1 matches at 7 bases. V trimming: 2 bases; J trimming: 5 bases; junction bases outside the gene matches: 8. Germline V gives CDR1 SEHNR, CDR2 FQNEAQ (reference sequence). CDR3 length: 15 amino acids. The CDR3 DNA reads as TGTGCCAGCAGCTTACCGCCCAGGGGGGGGACTGAAGCTTTCTTT. The encoded protein is CASSLPPRGGTEAFF.

The chain links TRBV6-1 to TRBJ2-3; D not resolved. From germline, CDR1 is MNHNS and CDR2 SASEGT. The CDR3 loop spans 14 amino acids. V was clipped by 6 bases and J by 0 bases, with 10 bases between them. CDR3 sequence: CASSSRRSTDTQYF. CDR3 DNA sequence: TGTGCCAGCAGCAGCCGGCGTAGCACAGATACGCAGTATTTT.

The chain couples TRBV20-1 to TRBJ2-3, with 7 bases fitting TRBD2. The germline V gene encodes CDR1 DFQATT and CDR2 SNEGSKA (reference sequence). The CDR3 totals 14 residues. Trimming took 3 bases from V and 4 from J; bases not matched to a gene: 7. The CDR3 DNA follows: TGCAGTGCTAGGGCGGGAGTGAGGGCAGATACGCAGTATTTT. Translation gives CSARAGVRADTQYF.

V gene TRBV5-8 combines with J gene TRBJ2-3; 8 nucleotides agree with TRBD1. This CDR3 has 16 amino acids. The germline gives CDR1 SGHTS, CDR2 YDEGEE. J was trimmed by 5 bases and V by 3 bases; bases with no gene match: 11. This CDR3 reads CASSSPPGTGGDTQYF. The CDR3 nucleotides read TGTGCCAGCAGCTCACCCCCCGGGACAGGTGGAGATACGCAGTATTTT.

The V and J genes are TRBV20-1 and TRBJ2-3, with 7 bases fitting TRBD2. The V and J ends lost 8 bases and 4 bases, in that order; junction bases with no gene match: 12. Germline CDR1 is DFQATT and CDR2 is SNEGSKA (reference sequence). The CDR3 runs 14 residues. The CDR3 region has the DNA TGCAGTATCAGACGGGAGGATGGGGCAGATACGCAGTATTTT. Translation gives CSIRREDGADTQYF.

This sequence joins TRBV7-8 and TRBJ2-5, with TRBD1 matching 11 bases. The junction had 12 bases not matched to a gene; V was cut back by 1 base and J by 5 bases. Germline assignment: CDR1 SGHVS and CDR2 FQNEAQ. This CDR3 is built from 18 residues. This CDR3 is CASSLGRTGGASWETQYF. In DNA, the CDR3 is TGTGCCAGCAGCTTAGGACGGACAGGGGGCGCCTCATGGGAGACCCAGTACTTC.

There are a few counts of this clonotype. V and J are TRBV6-1 and TRBJ2-3, with TRBD1 identical over 9 bases. From germline, CDR1 is MNHNS and CDR2 SASEGT. V lost 5 bases, J lost 2 bases, and 8 bases stayed unmatched. CDR3 length: 16 residues. The CDR3 DNA is TGTGCCAGCAGTAAATGGACAGGGGACCTCACAGATACGCAGTATTTT. Translation gives CASSKWTGDLTDTQYF.

CDR3 bases: TGCAGTGCTAGGTTCCGCGGGAGGGAGGTTACGCAGTATTTT. Translated, it gives CSARFRGREVTQYF. The chain recombines TRBV20-1 with TRBJ2-3, with 9 bases fitting TRBD2. CDR1 DFQATT and CDR2 SNEGSKA come from the germline V gene (reference sequence). The CDR3 consists of 14 residues. V lost 3 bases and J lost 8; bases outside the gene matches: 9.

V and J are TRBV9 and TRBJ2-5; 16 bases map to TRBD2. This CDR3 region has 18 residues. V was pared by 3 bases and J by 4 bases, with 9 bases of the junction left unmatched. Germline V lookup: CDR1 SGDLS, CDR2 YYNGEE. CDR3 sequence (DNA): TGTGCCAGCAGCGCCGGGACTAGCGGGAGGGATCTACCAGAGACCCAGTACTTC. It is translated as CASSAGTSGRDLPETQYF.

This clonotype was observed a few times. The chain employs TRBV19 and TRBJ2-3; TRBD1 matches 7 bases. The CDR3 extends over 15 amino acids. CDR1 and CDR2 from the germline V gene are LNHDA and SQIVND (reference sequence). Trimming took 6 bases from V and 0 from J; bases not matched to a gene: 6. The CDR3, as DNA: TGTGCCAGTAGACGACAGGGCAGTAGCACAGATACGCAGTATTTT. It yields the protein CASRRQGSSTDTQYF.

In its sample, this clonotype was seen a few times. The rearrangement joins TRBV6-1 to TRBJ2-3, with D uncertain. Germline V CDR1 and CDR2: MNHNS, SASEGT. The V gene lost 1 base and the J gene lost 4 bases, with 3 bases spanning the gap. CDR3 size: 12 residues. DNA for the CDR3: TGTGCCAGCAGTGAAGGGCCAGATACGCAGTATTTT. This sequence encodes CASSEGPDTQYF.

The chain combines TRBV20-1 with TRBJ2-3, with unresolved D. Germline V gives CDR1 DFQATT, CDR2 SNEGSKA (reference sequence). This CDR3 has 11 amino acids. Deletions cut 3 bases from V and 8 bases from J, with 9 bases between. The chain's CDR3 is CSASSLSTQYF. CDR3 bases: TGCAGTGCTAGCAGTCTAAGTACGCAGTATTTT.

V is TRBV15 and J is TRBJ2-1; 7 nucleotides line up with TRBD1. Looked up from germline, CDR1 is LNHNV and CDR2 is YYDKDF (reference sequence). The CDR3 consists of 12 residues. V shed 0 bases, J shed 15 bases, and the junction held 5 bases outside the gene matches. CDR3 amino acids: CATSRDNAGGFF. CDR3 coding DNA: TGTGCCACCAGCAGAGATAATGCAGGGGGGTTCTTC.